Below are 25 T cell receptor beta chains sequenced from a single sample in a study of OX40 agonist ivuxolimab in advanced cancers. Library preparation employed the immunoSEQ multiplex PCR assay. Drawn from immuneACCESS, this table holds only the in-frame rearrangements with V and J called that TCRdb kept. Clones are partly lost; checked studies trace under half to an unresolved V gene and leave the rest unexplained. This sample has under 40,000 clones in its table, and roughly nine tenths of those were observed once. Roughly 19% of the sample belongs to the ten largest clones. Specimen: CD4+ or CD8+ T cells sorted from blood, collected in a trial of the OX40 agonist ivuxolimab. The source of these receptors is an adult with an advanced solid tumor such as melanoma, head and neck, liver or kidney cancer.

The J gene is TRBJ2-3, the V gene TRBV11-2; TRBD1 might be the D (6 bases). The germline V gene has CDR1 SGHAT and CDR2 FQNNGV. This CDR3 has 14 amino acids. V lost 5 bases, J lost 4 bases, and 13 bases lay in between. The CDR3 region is CASSPPGQPDTQYF. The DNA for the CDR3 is TGTGCCAGCAGCCCCCCCGGACAGCCAGATACGCAGTATTTT.

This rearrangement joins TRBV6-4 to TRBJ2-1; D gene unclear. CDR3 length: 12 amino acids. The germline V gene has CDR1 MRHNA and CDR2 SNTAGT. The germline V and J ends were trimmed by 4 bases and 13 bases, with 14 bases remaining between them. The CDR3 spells CASSARDGLQFF. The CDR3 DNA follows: TGTGCCAGCAGTGCCCGTGACGGGCTCCAGTTCTTC.

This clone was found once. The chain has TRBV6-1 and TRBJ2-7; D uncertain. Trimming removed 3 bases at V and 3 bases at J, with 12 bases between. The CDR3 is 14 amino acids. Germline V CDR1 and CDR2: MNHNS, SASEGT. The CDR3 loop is CASSDSDTIYEQYF. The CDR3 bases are TGTGCCAGCAGTGACAGTGACACGATCTACGAGCAGTACTTC.

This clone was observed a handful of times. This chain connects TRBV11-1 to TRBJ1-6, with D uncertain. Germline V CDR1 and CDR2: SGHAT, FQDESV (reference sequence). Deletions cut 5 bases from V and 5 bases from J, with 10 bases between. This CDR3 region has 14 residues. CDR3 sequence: CASSRVGNNSPLHF. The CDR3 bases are TGTGCCAGCAGCAGGGTTGGCAATAATTCACCCCTCCACTTT.

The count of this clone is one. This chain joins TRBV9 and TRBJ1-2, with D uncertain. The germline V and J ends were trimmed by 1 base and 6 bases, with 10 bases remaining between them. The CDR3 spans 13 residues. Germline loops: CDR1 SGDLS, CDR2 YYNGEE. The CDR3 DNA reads TGTGCCAGCAGCGTATACAGCAGCCATGGCTACACCTTC. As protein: CASSVYSSHGYTF.

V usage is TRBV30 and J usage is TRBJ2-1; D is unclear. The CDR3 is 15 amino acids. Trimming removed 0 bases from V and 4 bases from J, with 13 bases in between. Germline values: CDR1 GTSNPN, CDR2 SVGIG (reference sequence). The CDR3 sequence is CAWSVLGVRYNEQFF. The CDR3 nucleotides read TGTGCCTGGAGTGTACTTGGGGTCAGGTACAATGAGCAGTTCTTC. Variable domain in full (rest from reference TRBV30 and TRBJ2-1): SQTIHQWPATLVQPVGSPLSLECTVEGTSNPNLYWYRQAAGRGLQLLFYSVGIGQISSEVPQNLSASRPQDRQFILSSKKLLLSDSGFYLCAWSVLGVRYNEQFFGPGTRLTVL.

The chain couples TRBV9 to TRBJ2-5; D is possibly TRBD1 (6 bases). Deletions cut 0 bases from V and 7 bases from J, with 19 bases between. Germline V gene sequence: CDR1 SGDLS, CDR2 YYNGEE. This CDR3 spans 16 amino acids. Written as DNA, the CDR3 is TGTGCCAGCAGCGTAGGGGGGACATTCAACCCGGGGACCCAGTACTTC. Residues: CASSVGGTFNPGTQYF.

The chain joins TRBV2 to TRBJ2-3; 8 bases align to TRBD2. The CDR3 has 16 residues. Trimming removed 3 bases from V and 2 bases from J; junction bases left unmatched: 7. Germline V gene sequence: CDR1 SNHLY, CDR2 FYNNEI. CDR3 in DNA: TGTGCCAGCAGTGATGAATCGGGGGGGCTCACAGATACGCAGTATTTT. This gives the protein CASSDESGGLTDTQYF.

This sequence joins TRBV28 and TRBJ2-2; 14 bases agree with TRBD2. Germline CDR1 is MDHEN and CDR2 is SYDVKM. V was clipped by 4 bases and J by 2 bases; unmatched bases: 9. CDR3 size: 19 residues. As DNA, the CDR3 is TGTGCCAGCAGTTCCCAGGGACTAGCGGGGGCCCCTAACACCGGGGAGCTGTTTTTT. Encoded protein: CASSSQGLAGAPNTGELFF.

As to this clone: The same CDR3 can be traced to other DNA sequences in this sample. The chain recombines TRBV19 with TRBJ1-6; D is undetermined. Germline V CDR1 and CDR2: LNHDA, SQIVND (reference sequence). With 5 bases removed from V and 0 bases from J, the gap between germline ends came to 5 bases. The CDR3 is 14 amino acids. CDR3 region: CASSGSSYNSPLHF. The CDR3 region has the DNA TGTGCCAGTAGTGGTAGCTCCTATAATTCACCCCTCCACTTT.

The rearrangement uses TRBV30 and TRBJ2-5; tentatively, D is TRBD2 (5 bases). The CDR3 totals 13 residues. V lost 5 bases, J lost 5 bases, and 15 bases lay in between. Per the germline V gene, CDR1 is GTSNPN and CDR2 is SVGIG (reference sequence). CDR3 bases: TGTGCCTGGTCGAGCTTTGGCGGGGAGACCCAGTACTTC. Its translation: CAWSSFGGETQYF.

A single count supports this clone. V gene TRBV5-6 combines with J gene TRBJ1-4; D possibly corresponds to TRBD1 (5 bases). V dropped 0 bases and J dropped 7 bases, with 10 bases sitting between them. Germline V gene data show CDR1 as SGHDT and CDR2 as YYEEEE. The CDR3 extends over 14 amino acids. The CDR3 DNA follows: TGTGCCAGCAGCTTGGGCAGGGCGATTGAAAAACTGTTTTTT. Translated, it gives CASSLGRAIEKLFF.

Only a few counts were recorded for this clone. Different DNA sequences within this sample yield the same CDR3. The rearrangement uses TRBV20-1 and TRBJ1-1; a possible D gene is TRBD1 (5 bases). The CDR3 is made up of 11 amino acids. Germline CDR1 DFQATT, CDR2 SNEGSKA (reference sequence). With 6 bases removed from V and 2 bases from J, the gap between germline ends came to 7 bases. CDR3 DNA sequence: TGCAGTGCGGGGCGAAACACTGAAGCTTTCTTT. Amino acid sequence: CSAGRNTEAFF.

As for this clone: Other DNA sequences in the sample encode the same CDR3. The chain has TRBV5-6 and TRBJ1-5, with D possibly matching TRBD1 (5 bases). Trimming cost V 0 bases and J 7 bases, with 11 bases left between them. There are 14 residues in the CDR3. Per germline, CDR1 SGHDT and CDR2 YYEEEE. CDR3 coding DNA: TGTGCCAGCAGCTTGGGGCTGGGGGGACAGCCCCAGCATTTT. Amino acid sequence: CASSLGLGGQPQHF.

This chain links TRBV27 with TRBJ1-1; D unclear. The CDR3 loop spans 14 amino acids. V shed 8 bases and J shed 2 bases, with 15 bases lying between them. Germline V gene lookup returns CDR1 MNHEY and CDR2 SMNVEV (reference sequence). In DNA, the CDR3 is TGTGCCAGCTGTACTTCCTGGGGAAACACTGAAGCTTTCTTT. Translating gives CASCTSWGNTEAFF.

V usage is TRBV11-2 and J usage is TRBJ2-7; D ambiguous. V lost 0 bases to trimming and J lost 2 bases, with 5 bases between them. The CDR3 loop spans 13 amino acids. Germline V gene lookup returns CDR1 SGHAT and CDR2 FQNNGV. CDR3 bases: TGTGCCAGCAGCTTAGATGGCACCTACGAGCAGTACTTC. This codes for CASSLDGTYEQYF.

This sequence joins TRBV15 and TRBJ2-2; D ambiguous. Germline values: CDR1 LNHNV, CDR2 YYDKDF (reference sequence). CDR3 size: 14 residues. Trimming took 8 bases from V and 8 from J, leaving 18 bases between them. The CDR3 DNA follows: TGTGCCACCGGAGATGCCGTGTTGTTGGGGGAGCTGTTTTTT. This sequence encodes CATGDAVLLGELFF.

The CDR3 region has the DNA TGTGCCAGCACCTTTAACCGAGAAGCTTTCTTT. Translated: CASTFNREAFF. The chain links TRBV11-2 to TRBJ1-1; D gene unclear. Germline lookup yields CDR1 SGHAT and CDR2 FQNNGV. CDR3 size: 11 residues. V was pared by 7 bases and J by 8 bases, with 11 bases between.

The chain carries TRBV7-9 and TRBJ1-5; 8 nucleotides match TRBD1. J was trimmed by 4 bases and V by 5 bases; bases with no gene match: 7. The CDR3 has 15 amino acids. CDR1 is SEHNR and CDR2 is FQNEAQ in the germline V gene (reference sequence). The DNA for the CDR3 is TGTGCCAGCAGCCTGACAGGGGATCGGAATCAGCCCCAGCATTTT. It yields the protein CASSLTGDRNQPQHF.

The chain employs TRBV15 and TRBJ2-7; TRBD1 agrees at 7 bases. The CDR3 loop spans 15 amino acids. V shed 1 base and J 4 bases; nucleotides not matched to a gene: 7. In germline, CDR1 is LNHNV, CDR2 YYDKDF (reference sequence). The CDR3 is CATSRGSGQRYEQYF. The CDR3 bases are TGTGCCACCAGCAGAGGGTCGGGACAGAGATACGAGCAGTACTTC.

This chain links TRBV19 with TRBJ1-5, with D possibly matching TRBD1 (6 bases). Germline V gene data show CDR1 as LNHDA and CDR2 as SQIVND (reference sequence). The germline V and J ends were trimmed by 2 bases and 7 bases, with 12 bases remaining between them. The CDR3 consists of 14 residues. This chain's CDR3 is CASSITGGRQPQHF. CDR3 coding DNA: TGTGCCAGTAGTATAACGGGGGGCAGACAGCCCCAGCATTTT. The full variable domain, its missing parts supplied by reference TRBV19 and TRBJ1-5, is DGGITQSPKYLFRKEGQNVTLSCEQNLNHDAMYWYRQDPGQGLRLIYYSQIVNDFQKGDIAEGYSVSREKKESFPLTVTSAQKNPTAFYLCASSITGGRQPQHFGDGTRLSIL.

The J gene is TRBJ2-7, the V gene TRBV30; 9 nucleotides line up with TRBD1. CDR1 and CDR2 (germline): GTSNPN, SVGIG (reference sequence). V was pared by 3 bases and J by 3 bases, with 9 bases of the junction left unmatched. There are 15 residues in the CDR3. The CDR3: CAWSGGTGTLYEQYF. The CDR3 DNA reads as TGTGCCTGGAGCGGAGGGACAGGGACTCTCTACGAGCAGTACTTC.

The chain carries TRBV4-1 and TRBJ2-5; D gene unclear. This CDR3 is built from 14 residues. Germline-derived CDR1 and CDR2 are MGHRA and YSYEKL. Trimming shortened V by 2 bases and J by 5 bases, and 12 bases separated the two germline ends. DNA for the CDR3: TGCGCCAGCAGCCAACAGGAGACCAAGGAGACCCAGTACTTC. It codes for CASSQQETKETQYF.

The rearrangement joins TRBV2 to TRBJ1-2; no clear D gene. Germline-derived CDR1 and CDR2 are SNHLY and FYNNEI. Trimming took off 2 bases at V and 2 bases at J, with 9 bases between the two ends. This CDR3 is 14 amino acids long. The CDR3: CASSESTRNYGYTF. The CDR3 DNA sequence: TGTGCCAGCAGTGAAAGTACGAGGAACTATGGCTACACCTTC.

The CDR3 loop is CAWGDELGGTSTDTQYF. CDR3 bases: TGTGCCTGGGGAGATGAACTTGGGGGGACTAGCACAGATACGCAGTATTTT. The chain links TRBV30 to TRBJ2-3; weak D call: TRBD2 (6 bases). CDR1 and CDR2 from the germline V gene are GTSNPN and SVGIG (reference sequence). The CDR3 sequence is 17 residues long. The V end lost 5 bases, the J end lost 0 bases, and 21 bases lay between the germline ends.